The rows below give T cell receptor beta chains drawn from one sample of a study of CDR3 diversity in severe acne. TCRdb used MiXCR to reprocess the PCR reads, holding one entry per CDR3 protein. This table holds some 84,000 distinct CDR3 sequences, about half found once. Sequenced: blood. These receptors originate from a male donor in good health, serving as a control. CDR3s include the opening cysteine and the closing phenylalanine or tryptophan. D genes are given only for firm matches. Expanded clones are given a class, and other clones once, few, many or no size at all.

J gene | V gene | clone size | D gene | CDR3 protein | CDR3 DNA
TRBJ2-1 | TRBV20-1 | . | TRBD1 | CSARDREAYNEQFF | TGCAGTGCAAGGGACAGGGAGGCTTACAATGAGCAGTTCTTC
TRBJ1-1 | TRBV10-3 | . | . | CASSYSRKGNTEAFF | TGTGCCAGCAGTTACTCGAGGAAGGGGAACACTGAAGCTTTCTTT
TRBJ1-1 | TRBV25-1 | many | . | CASSAQGRNTEAFF | TGTGCCAGCAGTGCGCAGGGCAGAAACACTGAAGCTTTCTTT
TRBJ1-4 | TRBV25-1 | many | . | CASSPVEGPMTNEKLFF | TGTGCCAGCAGTCCGGTGGAGGGGCCGATGACTAATGAAAAACTGTTTTTT
TRBJ2-2 | TRBV24-1 | few | . | CATSDSRKNTGELFF | TGTGCCACCAGTGATTCGCGGAAGAACACCGGGGAGCTGTTTTTT
TRBJ2-7 | TRBV5-1 | few | . | CASSLRGQRPGEQYF | TGCGCCAGCAGCTTGCGGGGGCAGAGGCCGGGTGAGCAGTACTTC
TRBJ1-5 | TRBV5-6 | many | . | CASSLANQPQHF | TGTGCCAGCAGCTTGGCCAATCAGCCCCAGCATTTT
TRBJ2-7 | TRBV7-9 | few | . | CASRPAPARGSLYEQYF | TGTGCCAGCAGACCAGCTCCGGCTAGGGGGAGTTTGTACGAGCAGTACTTC
TRBJ2-6 | TRBV6-4 | . | . | CASSDSSGGANVLTF | TGTGCCAGCAGTGACTCGAGCGGGGGGGCCAACGTCCTGACTTTC
TRBJ1-1 | TRBV6-1 | . | . | CAISDSGGRKNTEAFF | TGTGCCATCAGTGACTCTGGCGGACGGAAGAACACTGAAGCTTTCTTT
TRBJ2-3 | TRBV20-1 | . | TRBD2 | CSSGDSGTSDTQYF | TGCAGTTCAGGGGATAGCGGGACCTCAGATACGCAGTATTTT
TRBJ1-2 | TRBV7-8 | . | . | CASSLSQGLYGYTF | TGTGCCAGCAGCTTATCCCAGGGACTTTATGGCTACACCTTC
TRBJ2-5 | TRBV19 | many | . | CASSILLQETQYF | TGTGCCAGTAGTATTTTACTTCAGGAGACCCAGTACTTC
TRBJ1-1 | TRBV7-4 | . | TRBD1 | CASSWSGTARLLNTEAFF | TGCGCCAGCAGCTGGTCCGGGACAGCCCGCTTGTTGAACACTGAAGCTTTCTTT
TRBJ1-1 | TRBV6-5 | many | . | CASSYSKIRGTEAFF | TGTGCCAGCAGTTACTCGAAAATCAGAGGTACTGAAGCTTTCTTT
TRBJ2-5 | TRBV20-1 | many | TRBD2 | CSASLAGVEGTQYF | TGCAGTGCTTCACTAGCGGGAGTTGAAGGGACCCAGTACTTC
TRBJ1-6 | TRBV5-1 | medium-sized | TRBD1 | CASSLGQGSYSPLHF | TGCGCCAGCAGCTTAGGACAGGGCTCGTACTCACCCCTCCACTTT
TRBJ1-1 | TRBV5-4 | many | . | CASSLEGRGSVNTEAFF | TGTGCCAGCAGCTTAGAGGGGCGGGGAAGCGTGAACACTGAAGCTTTCTTT
TRBJ2-1 | TRBV4-2 | few | . | CASSQGDRELPPNEQLF | TGTGCCAGCAGCCAAGGCGATAGGGAGTTACCGCCCAATGAGCAGCTCTTC
TRBJ2-7 | TRBV20-1 | once | TRBD2 | CSANPASGREQYF | TGCAGTGCTAATCCGGCTAGCGGGAGGGAGCAGTACTTC
TRBJ2-7 | TRBV6-5 | medium-sized | TRBD1 | CASSYSPTGGDEQYF | TGTGCCAGCAGTTACTCGCCGACAGGGGGGGACGAGCAGTACTTC
TRBJ2-7 | TRBV20-1 | . | TRBD2 | CSARDSRGLARTREQYF | TGCAGTGCTAGAGATTCGAGGGGACTAGCGAGGACTCGCGAGCAGTACTTC
TRBJ2-7 | TRBV5-1 | many | TRBD2 | CASRVGLAGSFEQYF | TGCGCCAGCAGGGTTGGACTAGCGGGATCCTTCGAGCAGTACTTC
TRBJ2-5 | TRBV24-1 | few | . | CATSDFSVGEETQYF | TGTGCCACCAGTGATTTTTCCGTCGGCGAAGAGACCCAGTACTTC
TRBJ2-1 | TRBV7-3 | many | . | CASSLGSGDSSYNEQFF | TGTGCCAGCAGCTTAGGTAGCGGGGACAGCTCCTACAATGAGCAGTTCTTC
TRBJ2-7 | TRBV15 | . | . | CASSIAARADEQYF | TGTGCCAGCAGCATAGCCGCCAGGGCAGACGAGCAGTACTTC
TRBJ1-3 | TRBV10-3 | . | . | CAARGDGNSGSTIYF | TGTGCCGCACGTGGGGATGGGAACTCTGGAAGCACCATATATTTT
TRBJ2-7 | TRBV19 | . | . | CASSIGRRSTDEQYF | TGTGCCAGTAGTATTGGGCGGAGGTCGACCGACGAGCAGTACTTC
TRBJ1-1 | TRBV6-6 | once | . | CASSATGHTEAFF | TGTGCCAGCAGTGCCACGGGGCACACTGAAGCTTTCTTT
TRBJ2-2 | TRBV20-1 | medium-sized | . | CSARDKGSFRNTGELFF | TGCAGTGCTAGAGATAAGGGAAGCTTCCGAAACACCGGGGAGCTGTTTTTT
TRBJ2-3 | TRBV20-1 | . | TRBD1 | CSATRGTDTQCF | TGCAGTGCTACCAGGGGGACAGATACGCAGTGTTTT
TRBJ1-6 | TRBV9 | . | TRBD1 | CASSARDRGTYNSPLHF | TGTGCCAGCAGCGCCAGGGACAGGGGTACCTATAATTCACCCCTCCACTTT
TRBJ2-5 | TRBV20-1 | . | . | CSARMQGLIETQYF | TGCAGTGCTAGAATGCAGGGCTTGATTGAGACCCAGTACTTC
TRBJ2-5 | TRBV3-1 | few | . | CASSQSDQWGMYQETQYF | TGTGCCAGCAGCCAATCTGATCAGTGGGGGATGTACCAAGAGACCCAGTACTTC
TRBJ1-2 | TRBV19 | many | . | CASRGGEFYGYTF | TGTGCCAGTAGAGGTGGGGAGTTCTATGGCTACACCTTC